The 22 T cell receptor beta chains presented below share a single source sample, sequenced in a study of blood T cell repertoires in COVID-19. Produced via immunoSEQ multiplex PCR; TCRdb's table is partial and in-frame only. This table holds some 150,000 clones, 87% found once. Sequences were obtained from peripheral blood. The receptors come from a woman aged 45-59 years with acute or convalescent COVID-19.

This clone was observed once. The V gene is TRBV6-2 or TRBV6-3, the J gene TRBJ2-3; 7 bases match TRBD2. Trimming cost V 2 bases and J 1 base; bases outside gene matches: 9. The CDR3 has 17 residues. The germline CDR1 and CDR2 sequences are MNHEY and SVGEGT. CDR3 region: CASSYGGGTGRTDTQYF. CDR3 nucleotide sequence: TGTGCCAGCAGTTACGGGGGAGGGACGGGGCGCACAGATACGCAGTATTTT.

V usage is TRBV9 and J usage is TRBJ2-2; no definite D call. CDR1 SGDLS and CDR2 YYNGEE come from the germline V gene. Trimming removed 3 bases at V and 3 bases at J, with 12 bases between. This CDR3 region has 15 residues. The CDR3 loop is CASSGGLWDTGELFF. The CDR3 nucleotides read TGTGCCAGCAGCGGAGGCTTATGGGACACCGGGGAGCTGTTTTTT.

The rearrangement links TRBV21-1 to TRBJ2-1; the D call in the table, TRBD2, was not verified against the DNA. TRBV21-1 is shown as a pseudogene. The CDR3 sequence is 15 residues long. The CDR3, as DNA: TGTGCCAGCAGCAGTAGAACTGGAGTTTGGAATGAGCAGTTCTTC. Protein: CASSSRTGVWNEQFF.

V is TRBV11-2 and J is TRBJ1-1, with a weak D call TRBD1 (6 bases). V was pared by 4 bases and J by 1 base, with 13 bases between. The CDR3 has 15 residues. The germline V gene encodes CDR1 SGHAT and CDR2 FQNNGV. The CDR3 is CASSSSGTRNTEAFF. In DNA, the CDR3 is TGTGCCAGCAGCTCGTCGGGGACACGGAACACTGAAGCTTTCTTT. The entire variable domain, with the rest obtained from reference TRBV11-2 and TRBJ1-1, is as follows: EAGVAQSPRYKIIEKRQSVAFWCNPISGHATLYWYQQILGQGPKLLIQFQNNGVVDDSQLPKDRFSAERLKGVDSTLKIQPAKLEDSAVYLCASSSSGTRNTEAFFGQGTRLTVV.

The CDR3: CASSLALILAEYNEQFF. CDR3 in DNA: TGTGCCAGCAGCTTAGCGCTGATTCTAGCGGAGTACAATGAGCAGTTCTTC. The chain uses TRBV7-7 and TRBJ2-1, with 7 bases identical to TRBD2. CDR1 is SSHAT and CDR2 is FNYEAQ in the germline V gene (reference sequence). Germline trimming cut 0 bases from V and 4 bases from J; bases unmatched to any gene: 9. This CDR3 spans 17 amino acids.

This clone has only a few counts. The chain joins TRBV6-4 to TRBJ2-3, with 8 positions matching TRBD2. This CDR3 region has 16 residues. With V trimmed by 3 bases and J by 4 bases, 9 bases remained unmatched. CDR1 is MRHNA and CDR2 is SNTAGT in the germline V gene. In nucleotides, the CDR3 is TGTGCCAGCAGTGAGTGGACTAGCATTTCCCCAGATACGCAGTATTTT. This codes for CASSEWTSISPDTQYF.

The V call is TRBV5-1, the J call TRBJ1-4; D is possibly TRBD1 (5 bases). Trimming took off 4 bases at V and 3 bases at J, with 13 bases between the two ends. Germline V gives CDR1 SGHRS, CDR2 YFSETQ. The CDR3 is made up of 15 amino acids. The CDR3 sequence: CASSRYPGANEKLFF. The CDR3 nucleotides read TGCGCCAGCAGCCGCTATCCGGGGGCTAATGAAAAACTGTTTTTT.

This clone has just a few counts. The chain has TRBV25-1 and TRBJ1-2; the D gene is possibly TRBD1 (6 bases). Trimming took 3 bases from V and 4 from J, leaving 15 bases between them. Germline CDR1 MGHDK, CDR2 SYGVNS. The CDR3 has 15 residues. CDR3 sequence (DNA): TGTGCCAGCAGTGACCCGCAGGGGTATGGCTATGGCTACACCTTC. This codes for CASSDPQGYGYGYTF.

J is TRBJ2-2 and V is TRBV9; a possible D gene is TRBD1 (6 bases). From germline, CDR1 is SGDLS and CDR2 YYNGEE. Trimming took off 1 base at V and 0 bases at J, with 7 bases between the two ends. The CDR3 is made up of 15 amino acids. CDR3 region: CASSVQGSNTGELFF. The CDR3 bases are TGTGCCAGCAGCGTACAGGGGTCGAACACCGGGGAGCTGTTTTTT.

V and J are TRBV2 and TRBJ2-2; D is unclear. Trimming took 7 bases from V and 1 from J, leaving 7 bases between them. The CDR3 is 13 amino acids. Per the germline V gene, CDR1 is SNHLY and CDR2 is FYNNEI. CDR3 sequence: CASNSWNTGELFF. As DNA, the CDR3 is TGTGCCAGCAACTCTTGGAACACCGGGGAGCTGTTTTTT.

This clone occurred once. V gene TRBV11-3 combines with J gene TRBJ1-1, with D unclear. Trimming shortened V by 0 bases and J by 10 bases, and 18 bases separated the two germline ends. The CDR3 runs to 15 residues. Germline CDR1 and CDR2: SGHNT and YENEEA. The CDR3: CASSLEPGSPPRAFF. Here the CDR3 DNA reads TGTGCCAGCAGCTTAGAACCGGGATCCCCACCTAGAGCTTTCTTT.

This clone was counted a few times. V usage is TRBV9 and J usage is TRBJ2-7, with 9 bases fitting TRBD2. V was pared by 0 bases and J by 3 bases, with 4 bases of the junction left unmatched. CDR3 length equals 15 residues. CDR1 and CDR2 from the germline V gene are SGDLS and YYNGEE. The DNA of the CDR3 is TGTGCCAGCAGCGTAGCAAGCGGGGGGTTCTACGAGCAGTACTTC. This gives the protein CASSVASGGFYEQYF. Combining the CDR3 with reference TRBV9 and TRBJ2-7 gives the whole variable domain DSGVTQTPKHLITATGQRVTLRCSPRSGDLSVYWYQQSLDQGLQFLIQYYNGEERAKGNILERFSAQQFPDLHSELNLSSLELGDSALYFCASSVASGGFYEQYFGPGTRLTVT.

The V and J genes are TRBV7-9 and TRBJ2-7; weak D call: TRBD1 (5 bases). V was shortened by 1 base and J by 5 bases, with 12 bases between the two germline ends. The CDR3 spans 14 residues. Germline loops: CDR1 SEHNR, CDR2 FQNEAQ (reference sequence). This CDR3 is CASSLGGTKHEQYF. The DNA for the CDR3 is TGTGCCAGCAGCTTAGGGGGCACGAAGCACGAGCAGTACTTC. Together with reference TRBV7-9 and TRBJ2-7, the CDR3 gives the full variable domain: DTGVSQNPRHKITKRGQNVTFRCDPISEHNRLYWYRQTLGQGPEFLTYFQNEAQLEKSRLLSDRFSAERPKGSFSTLEIQRTEQGDSAMYLCASSLGGTKHEQYFGPGTRLTVT.

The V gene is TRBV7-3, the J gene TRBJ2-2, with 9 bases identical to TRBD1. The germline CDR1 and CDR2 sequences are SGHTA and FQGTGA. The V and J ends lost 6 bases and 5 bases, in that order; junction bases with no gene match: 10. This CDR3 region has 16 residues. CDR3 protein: CASRNPGTGWTGELFF. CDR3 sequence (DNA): TGTGCCAGCAGGAATCCCGGGACAGGGTGGACCGGGGAGCTGTTTTTT.

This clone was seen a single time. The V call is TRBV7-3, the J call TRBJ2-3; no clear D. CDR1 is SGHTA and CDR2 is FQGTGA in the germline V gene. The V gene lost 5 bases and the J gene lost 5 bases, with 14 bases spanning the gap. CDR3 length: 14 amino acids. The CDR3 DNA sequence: TGTGCCAGCAGCCCAGCGTTGAGTCAAGATACGCAGTATTTT. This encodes CASSPALSQDTQYF.

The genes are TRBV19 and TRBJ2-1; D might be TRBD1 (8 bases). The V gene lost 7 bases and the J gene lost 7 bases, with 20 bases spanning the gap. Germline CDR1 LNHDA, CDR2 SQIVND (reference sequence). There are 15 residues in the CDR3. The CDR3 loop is CASTIRGRGGNEQFF. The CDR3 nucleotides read TGTGCCAGTACTATCAGGGGGCGGGGAGGGAATGAGCAGTTCTTC.

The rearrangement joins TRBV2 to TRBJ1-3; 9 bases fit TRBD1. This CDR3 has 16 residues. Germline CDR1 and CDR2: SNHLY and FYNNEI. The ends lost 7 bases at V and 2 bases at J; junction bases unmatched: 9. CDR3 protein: CASTTGGVPPGNTIYF. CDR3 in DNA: TGTGCCAGCACGACAGGGGGAGTACCCCCTGGAAACACCATATATTTT.

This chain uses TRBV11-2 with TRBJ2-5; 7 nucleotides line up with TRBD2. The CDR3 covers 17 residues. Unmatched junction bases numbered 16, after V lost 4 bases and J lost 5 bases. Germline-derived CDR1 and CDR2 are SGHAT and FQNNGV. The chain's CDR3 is CASSSGRDYLEKETQYF. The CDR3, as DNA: TGTGCCAGCAGCTCTGGGAGGGACTACTTAGAGAAGGAGACCCAGTACTTC.

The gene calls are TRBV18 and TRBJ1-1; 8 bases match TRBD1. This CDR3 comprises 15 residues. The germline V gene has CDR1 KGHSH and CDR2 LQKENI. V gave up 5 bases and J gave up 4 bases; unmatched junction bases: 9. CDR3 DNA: TGTGCCAGCTCAACCGGACAGGGAAGAATCACTGAAGCTTTCTTT. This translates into CASSTGQGRITEAFF.

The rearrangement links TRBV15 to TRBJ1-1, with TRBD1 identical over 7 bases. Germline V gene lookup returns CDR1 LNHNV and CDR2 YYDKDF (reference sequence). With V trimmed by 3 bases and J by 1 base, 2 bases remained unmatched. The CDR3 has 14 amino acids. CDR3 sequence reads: CATSRGTANTEAFF. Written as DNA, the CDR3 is TGTGCCACCAGCAGGGGGACAGCGAACACTGAAGCTTTCTTT.

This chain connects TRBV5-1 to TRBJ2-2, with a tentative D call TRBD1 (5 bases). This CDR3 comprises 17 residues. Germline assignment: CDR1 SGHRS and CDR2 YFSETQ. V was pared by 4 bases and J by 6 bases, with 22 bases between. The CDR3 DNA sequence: TGCGCCAGCAGCGCCCCAAGCGTGACAGCGTTTTCCGGGGAGCTGTTTTTT. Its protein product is CASSAPSVTAFSGELFF.

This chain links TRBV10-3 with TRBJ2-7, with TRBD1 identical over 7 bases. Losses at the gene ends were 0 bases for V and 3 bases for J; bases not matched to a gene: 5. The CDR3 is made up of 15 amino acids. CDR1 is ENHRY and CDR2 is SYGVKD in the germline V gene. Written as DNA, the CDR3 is TGTGCCATCAGTGAGTCAAGGGCAGGGGGCTACGAGCAGTACTTC. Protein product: CAISESRAGGYEQYF.